The source of this TCR beta chain is a study of post-analysis software for immune sequencing data. The ends were cut back, 1 base at V and 6 bases at J, with 25 bases in the middle. This CDR3 is 19 amino acids long. Germline loops: CDR1 SGHTA, CDR2 FQGTGA. This clonotype was counted only a few times. Its antigen is unidentified. Built from TCR beta cDNA, the libraries had unique molecular identifiers in them. A single record per CDR3 protein comes from TCRdb applying MiXCR to the PCR reads. This table holds approximately 730,000 distinct CDR3 sequences, about 45% found once. Overall study results and limits: Patients with multiple sclerosis recorded significantly lower normalized Chao1 diversity than controls, the study found. TRBV5-6, TRBV5-1 and TRBV20-1 belonged to a set of about 5 TRBV segments that were more frequent in patients than controls.

The source is a girl aged 10-17 years with multiple sclerosis. The sample was blood. The rearrangement uses TRBV7-3 and TRBJ2-1, with D perhaps being TRBD1 or TRBD2 (6 bases each). CDR3 amino acids: CASSLRAQSGGGPRNEQFF. For the CDR3, the DNA is TGTGCCAGCAGCTTAAGGGCTCAGAGCGGAGGGGGACCCCGCAATGAGCAGTTCTTC.